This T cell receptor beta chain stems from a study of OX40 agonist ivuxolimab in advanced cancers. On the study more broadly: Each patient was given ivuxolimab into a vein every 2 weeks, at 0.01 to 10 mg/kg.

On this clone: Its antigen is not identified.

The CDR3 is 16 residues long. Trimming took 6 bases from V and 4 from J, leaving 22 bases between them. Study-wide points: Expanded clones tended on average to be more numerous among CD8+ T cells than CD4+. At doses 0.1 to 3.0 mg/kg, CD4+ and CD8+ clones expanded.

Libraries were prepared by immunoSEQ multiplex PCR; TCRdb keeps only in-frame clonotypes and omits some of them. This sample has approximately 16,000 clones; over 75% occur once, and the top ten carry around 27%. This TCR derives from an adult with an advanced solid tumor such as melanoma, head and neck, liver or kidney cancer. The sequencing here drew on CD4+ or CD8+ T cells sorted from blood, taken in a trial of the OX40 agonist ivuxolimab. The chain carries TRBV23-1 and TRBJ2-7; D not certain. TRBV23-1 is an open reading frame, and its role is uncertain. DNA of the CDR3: TGCGCCAGCAGCCTTCTTGAATACGGTTCCCAATACGAGCAGTACTTC. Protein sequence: CASSLLEYGSQYEQYF.